This record covers a single TCR beta chain. Repertoires were generated with immunoSEQ multiplex PCR, while TCRdb's copy carries only in-frame clones and drops some. This sample yields about 350,000 clones, of which about 88% are seen a single time; over 0.8% belongs to the top ten. This sample was included in a study of blood T cell repertoires in COVID-19. This CDR3 has 12 amino acids. Trimming removed 6 bases at V and 4 bases at J, with 7 bases between. The source is a woman aged 25 to 45 who had recovered from COVID-19. The V and J genes are TRBV12-3 or TRBV12-4 and TRBJ1-5, with D perhaps matching TRBD1 (6 bases). The sequencing sample was made of PBMCs or T cells enriched from blood (not recorded which). CDR3 in DNA: TGTGCCAGCAGAACAGGGAATCAGCCCCAGCATTTT. Translating it yields CASRTGNQPQHF.